This TCR beta chain came from a study of Tregs in tolerant kidney transplant recipients. The study, taken as a whole, reports: Expanding Tregs on activated donor B cells appeared to best identify donor-specific TCRbeta clones. Findings come from small patient numbers and require larger validation.

The CDR3 consists of 16 residues. V lost 5 bases and J lost 4; bases outside the gene matches: 6. Germline V gene sequence: CDR1 SGHTA, CDR2 FQGTGA. TCRdb's copy holds only in-frame clones and misses some; the assay was immunoSEQ multiplex PCR. The sample has under 95,000 clones; around 93% are singletons. Unstimulated Tregs (CD4+CD25+CD127-) and CD4+CD25- non-Tregs were sorted from PBMCs. Comments on this clone: The target antigen is unknown.

The source was Tregs from blood, collected before the transplant. The receptor comes from a human donor who received a combined kidney and bone marrow transplant. The V gene is TRBV7-3, the J gene TRBJ2-1; TRBD2 agrees at 12 bases. CDR3 loop: CASSRPGLAGYNEQFF. The DNA of the CDR3 is TGTGCCAGCAGCAGGCCGGGACTAGCGGGTTACAATGAGCAGTTCTTC.